Each of the 2 T cell receptor beta chains below was sequenced from the same sample in a study of cytomegalovirus exposure and HLA in healthy donors. A multiplex PCR was run with 60 Vbeta primers and 13 Jbeta primers. Sequencing was performed with immunoSEQ multiplex PCR; in TCRdb, only in-frame clones are kept and a portion is missing. This sample has about 52,000 clones, with around 62% found just once. The source material was PBMCs. The receptors stem from a human donor in good health.

This clone was picked up one time. The V gene is TRBV25-1, the J gene TRBJ1-4; 10 positions match TRBD1. The CDR3 has 18 amino acids. Per germline, CDR1 MGHDK and CDR2 SYGVNS. V was pared by 3 bases and J by 2 bases, with 9 bases of the junction left unmatched. CDR3 amino acids: CASSETGGLPATNEKLFF. CDR3 nucleotide sequence: TGTGCCAGCAGTGAGACAGGGGGCCTACCTGCTACTAATGAAAAACTGTTTTTT. Supplemented by reference TRBV25-1 and TRBJ1-4, the full variable domain reads EADIYQTPRYLVIGTGKKITLECSQTMGHDKMYWYQQDPGMELHLIHYSYGVNSTEKGDLSSESTVSRIRTEHFPLTLESARPSHTSQYLCASSETGGLPATNEKLFFGSGTQLSVL.

This chain uses TRBV30 with TRBJ1-2, with a possible D match to TRBD1 (6 bases). Deletions cut 5 bases from V and 5 bases from J, with 12 bases between. The CDR3 totals 12 residues. Germline V lookup: CDR1 GTSNPN, CDR2 SVGIG (reference sequence). In DNA, the CDR3 is TGTGCCTGGGTAGACAGGCCTTATGGCTACACCTTC. Translation: CAWVDRPYGYTF.